Shown below are 20 T cell receptor beta chains from a single sample sequenced in a study of response to subunit inactivated influenza vaccine. TCRdb reprocessed the RT-PCR reads with MiXCR, giving one entry per CDR3 protein. There are about 540,000 distinct CDR3 sequences in the sample; approximately 14% occur only once, and 11% lies in the top ten. This specimen was PBMCs from blood, taken 12 days after vaccination. The origin of the receptors is a man over 45 who received an inactivated influenza vaccine.

This chain joins TRBV10-2 and TRBJ2-1; 10 nucleotides match TRBD2. The trim removed 7 bases at V and 12 bases at J, leaving 12 bases unmatched. This CDR3 has 14 amino acids. CDR1 and CDR2 (germline): WSHSY, SAAADI. CDR3 loop: CASNPSGGPSRQFF. The CDR3 DNA follows: TGCGCCAGCAACCCTAGCGGGGGCCCGAGTAGGCAGTTCTTC.

This clonotype came up a few times. The genes are TRBV6-1 and TRBJ2-3; D not resolved. The ends were cut back, 5 bases at V and 6 bases at J, with 15 bases in the middle. The length of the CDR3 is 14 residues. Germline CDR1 is MNHNS and CDR2 is SASEGT. The CDR3 coding sequence is TGTGCCAGCAGTCCATCCCCAGTTGGTGATACGCAGTATTTT. This codes for CASSPSPVGDTQYF.

There are many counts of this clonotype. The chain recombines TRBV10-3 with TRBJ1-1; tentative D call: TRBD1 (5 bases). V was clipped by 3 bases and J by 12 bases, with 14 bases between them. CDR1 ENHRY and CDR2 SYGVKD come from the germline V gene. This CDR3 is 12 amino acids long. The CDR3 reads CAISEQELETFF. The CDR3, as DNA: TGTGCCATCAGTGAACAGGAACTAGAGACTTTCTTT.

The chain couples TRBV7-9 to TRBJ2-7; D not certain. The better agreement between TRBJ2-1 and the DNA end casts doubt on the J call. This CDR3 is built from 13 residues. The germline V gene encodes CDR1 SEHNR and CDR2 FQNEAQ (reference sequence). As DNA, the CDR3 is TGTGCCAGCAGCCCTGGAATAGCAATCGAGCAGTTCTTC. Translating it yields CASSPGIAIEQFF.

This clonotype has more than one count but fewer than ten. The chain is built from TRBV25-1 and TRBJ1-5; 9 nucleotides agree with TRBD1. After removal of 6 bases from V and 1 base from J, the junction contained 16 bases not matched to a gene. Germline V gives CDR1 MGHDK, CDR2 SYGVNS. The CDR3 runs to 19 residues. The DNA of the CDR3 is TGTGCCAGCAGCGACCCGATTTGGACAGGGGTGAAAAGCAATCAGCCCCAGCATTTT. As protein: CASSDPIWTGVKSNQPQHF.

The chain uses TRBV20-1 and TRBJ2-1; D perhaps matches TRBD2 (5 bases). Germline V gives CDR1 DFQATT, CDR2 SNEGSKA (reference sequence). The CDR3 has 15 amino acids. V shed 4 bases and J shed 3 bases, with 16 bases lying between them. CDR3 nucleotides: TGCAGTGCTATCTCTCTAGCCGGGGACTACAATGAGCAGTTCTTC. Translating gives CSAISLAGDYNEQFF.

This chain connects TRBV4-3 to TRBJ2-7; D is tentatively TRBD1 or TRBD2 (6 bases each). Per germline, CDR1 LGHNA and CDR2 YSLEER. V lost 3 bases, J lost 0 bases, and 15 bases lay in between. This CDR3 contains 16 residues. In DNA, the CDR3 is TGCGCCAGCAGCCAGGCCGGAGGGGACAACTCCTACGAGCAGTACTTC. Its translation is CASSQAGGDNSYEQYF.

The chain couples TRBV4-2 to TRBJ2-1; D possibly corresponds to TRBD1 (5 bases). V was trimmed by 2 bases and J by 0 bases, leaving 11 bases between them. The CDR3 loop spans 16 amino acids. Per the germline V gene, CDR1 is LGHNA and CDR2 is YNFKEQ. CDR3 DNA: TGTGCCAGCAGCCAACCAGGGCCTACCTCCTACAATGAGCAGTTCTTC. Amino acids: CASSQPGPTSYNEQFF.

V gene TRBV9 combines with J gene TRBJ2-1, with D possibly being TRBD2 (6 bases). V shed 0 bases and J shed 0 bases, with 10 bases lying between them. The CDR3 totals 16 residues. The germline V gene has CDR1 SGDLS and CDR2 YYNGEE. CDR3 sequence (DNA): TGTGCCAGCAGCGTAGGTATCGGGAGCTCCTACAATGAGCAGTTCTTC. It codes for CASSVGIGSSYNEQFF.

In its sample, this clonotype was seen a few times. V usage is TRBV19 and J usage is TRBJ1-1, with 9 nucleotides matching TRBD1. The junction had 4 bases not matched to a gene; V was cut back by 3 bases and J by 5 bases. The CDR3 is 14 residues long. Per germline, CDR1 LNHDA and CDR2 SQIVND (reference sequence). CDR3 sequence reads: CASSISGQGTEAFF. The CDR3 nucleotides are TGTGCCAGTAGTATCTCGGGACAGGGTACTGAAGCTTTCTTT.

In regard to this clonotype: The DNA is omitted, as the CDR3 cannot be located on it reliably, and the CDR3 follows TCRdb's listing. The chain uses TRBV5-1 and TRBJ2-7; TRBD1 was called by the table and not checked on the DNA. Germline CDR1 SGHRS, CDR2 YFSETQ. From its first to its last residue, the CDR3 has 10 amino acids. The chain's CDR3 is CASSFGQGSF.

There are a few counts of this clonotype. The V and J genes are TRBV2 and TRBJ2-7; 8 bases align to TRBD1. V gave up 7 bases and J gave up 6 bases; unmatched junction bases: 8. The CDR3 length is 13 residues. Germline CDR1 SNHLY, CDR2 FYNNEI. The DNA for the CDR3 is TGTGCCAGCAAGGAACAGGGGGTTGGCGAGCAGTACTTC. Its protein product is CASKEQGVGEQYF.

V gene TRBV12-3 or TRBV12-4 combines with J gene TRBJ2-2, with D maybe TRBD2 (5 bases). CDR3 size: 15 residues. The germline V and J ends were trimmed by 7 bases and 5 bases, with 17 bases remaining between them. This CDR3 is CASTPREGLTGELFF. The CDR3 DNA follows: TGTGCCAGCACTCCCCGAGAGGGCCTGACCGGGGAGCTGTTTTTT.

The CDR3 bases are TGCAGTGCTAGAGCCACGCGGGTTAAGGGTGGAAACACCATATATTTT. Translation gives CSARATRVKGGNTIYF. The rearrangement joins TRBV20-1 to TRBJ1-3; D gene uncertain. The germline V and J ends were trimmed by 1 base and 3 bases, with 16 bases remaining between them. CDR1 is DFQATT, CDR2 SNEGSKA, per germline (reference sequence). The CDR3 runs 16 residues.

V usage is TRBV12-3 or TRBV12-4 and J usage is TRBJ2-5, with TRBD2 identical over 8 bases. This CDR3 is 14 amino acids long. The V gene end was trimmed by 5 bases and the J gene end by 5 bases; junction bases not matched to a gene: 7. CDR3 sequence reads: CASSPTGLVETQYF. The CDR3 DNA follows: TGTGCCAGCAGTCCCACGGGACTAGTGGAGACCCAGTACTTC.

This clonotype was counted only a few times. The V call is TRBV7-9, the J call TRBJ1-1, with 9 bases matching TRBD1. CDR3 length: 13 residues. CDR1 is SEHNR, CDR2 FQNEAQ, per germline (reference sequence). V was clipped by 4 bases and J by 5 bases; unmatched bases: 2. CDR3 coding DNA: TGTGCCAGCAGCTGGACAGGGGATACTGAAGCTTTCTTT. Translating it yields CASSWTGDTEAFF.

This chain joins TRBV7-9 and TRBJ2-3; D is unclear. Germline-derived CDR1 and CDR2 are SEHNR and FQNEAQ (reference sequence). V lost 1 base to trimming and J lost 1 base, with 9 bases between them. The CDR3 extends over 15 amino acids. This CDR3 reads CASSLGHPRTDTQYF. The CDR3 bases are TGTGCCAGCAGCTTAGGTCACCCCCGCACAGATACGCAGTATTTT.

This sequence joins TRBV4-1 and TRBJ2-5; TRBD2 is a possible D gene (5 bases). Germline V gives CDR1 MGHRA, CDR2 YSYEKL. V lost 6 bases and J lost 5, with 19 bases in between. The CDR3 consists of 15 residues. The CDR3 coding sequence is TGCGCCAGCAGGTCGGTAGAGGCTAGCAGCGAGACCCAGTACTTC. It is translated as CASRSVEASSETQYF.

As for this clonotype: An end of the junction does not agree with germline; a read error may underlie this. This chain connects TRBV30 to TRBJ2-3; possible D gene TRBD2, 6 bases. Germline V CDR1 and CDR2: GTSNPN, SVGIG (reference sequence). The length of the CDR3 is 13 residues. CDR3 amino acids: CAWRATSTATQYF. CDR3 nucleotides: TGTGCCTGGAGGGCGACTAGTACAGCTACGCAGTATTTT.

The chain employs TRBV6-5 and TRBJ2-1, with 9 bases that match TRBD2. The length of the CDR3 is 15 residues. The J segment lost 9 bases and the V segment lost 0 bases, leaving 6 bases of the junction unmatched. CDR1 is MNHEY, CDR2 SVGAGI, per germline. The CDR3 loop is CASSYSSGRIGEQFF. The CDR3, as DNA: TGTGCCAGCAGTTACTCTAGCGGGAGAATTGGTGAGCAGTTCTTC.